The TCR beta chain described here comes from a study of memory CD4+ T cells and cytomegalovirus serostatus. About the study: Healthy Belgian adult donors included about nine CMV-positive and 24 CMV-negative people.

Findings of the study overall: A US-trained random forest predicted CMV serostatus with median AUC around 0.91. Of 150 to 200 reported CMV TCRbeta sequences, 65 to 85 were found in memory CD4+ repertoires.

Between the trimmed V and J ends, which lost 1 base and 4 bases, there was a span of 4 bases. Germline CDR1 LNHDA, CDR2 SQIVND (reference sequence). The CDR3 extends over 13 amino acids. Repertoires were generated with immunoSEQ multiplex PCR, while TCRdb's copy carries only in-frame clones and drops some. Here the sample spans about 82,000 clones, less than 90% being singletons. Note on this clone: Its antigen is unknown.

Single viable CD3+CD4+CD8-CD45RO+ cells were sorted as the memory CD4+ T cells. Serum IgG to CMV pp150, pp28, p38 and p52 defined serostatus. Sequencing was done on a sample of memory CD4+ T cells from blood. The gene calls are TRBV19 and TRBJ2-2, with D unresolved. The sequence came from an adult in good health and CMV-seronegative. CDR3 DNA sequence: TGTGCCAGTAGTATAGGTGGCACCGGGGAGCTGTTTTTT. Residues: CASSIGGTGELFF.